What follows describes a single T cell receptor beta chain. Its specificity is unknown. The sample originates from a study of shared clonotypes between healthy human individuals. Looking at the study overall: Researchers assigned three CD4 naive, three CD4 memory, two CD8 naive and one CD8 memory plate to each donor.

CDR1 is SNHLY and CDR2 is FYNNEI in the germline V gene. V was pared by 7 bases and J by 6 bases, with 9 bases between. The CDR3 is 12 amino acids. At the deep level, the assay was run. Sequencing was performed with immunoSEQ multiplex PCR; in TCRdb, only in-frame clones are kept and a portion is missing. Here the sample spans about 1.5 million clones, approximately 98% being singletons. Findings and limits, study-wide: Non-shared clonotypes had lower generation probabilities than those shared by all four donors. Despite large depth, sorted-subset datasets appeared incompletely sequenced.

The sample comprised naive CD4+ T cells sorted from blood. Documented subset: CD45RA+ positively selected. The receptor was derived from a man aged 25-40 years in good health. The chain recombines TRBV2 with TRBJ2-2; D is uncertain. This chain's CDR3 is CASKELAGELFF. CDR3 nucleotides: TGTGCCAGCAAGGAGCTCGCCGGGGAGCTGTTTTTT.